These 31 T cell receptor beta chains originate from one sample sequenced in a study of blood T cells in healthy people across ages (dated by TCRdb to the mid-2010s). The method behind the library was 5' RACE. This sample was sequenced with an Illumina HiSeq 2500. The second PCR ran for roughly 7 to 11 cycles and used a J-beta primer mix along with a sample-barcoded 5' primer. The raw public data were reprocessed by TCRdb itself: fastp quality trimming at Q25, MiXCR clonotype calling, in-frame beta chains only. Each CDR3 protein gets just one entry, which takes the most common genes and DNA from the rows behind it. Across this sample there are hundreds of thousands of distinct CDR3 sequences, with 32% seen only once. The leading ten clones occupy roughly 14% of the sample. Material: blood. The receptors shown here come from a woman of 80 years or more in good health. Donor details come from another sample of the same person, matched by shared clones.

This clonotype showed up many times. V usage is TRBV5-1 and J usage is TRBJ1-1; 7 bases match TRBD1. The CDR3 has 15 residues. Germline-derived CDR1 and CDR2 are SGHRS and YFSETQ. J gave up 5 bases and V 2 bases, and 9 bases lay outside the gene matches. CDR3 sequence (DNA): TGCGCCAGCAGCTTACAGGGGAAAGGAGGGACTGAAGCTTTCTTT. Residues: CASSLQGKGGTEAFF.

This chain joins TRBV5-1 and TRBJ2-3; 9 bases align to TRBD2. The germline V gene has CDR1 SGHRS and CDR2 YFSETQ. This CDR3 has 17 residues. V shed 4 bases, J shed 8 bases, and the junction held 17 bases outside the gene matches. The CDR3 nucleotides read TGCGCCAGCAGCCAACTCGTTTCCGGGACTAGCTTACCTACGCAGTATTTT. Its protein is CASSQLVSGTSLPTQYF.

The genes are TRBV29-1 and TRBJ1-2; the D gene is possibly TRBD1 (6 bases). V lost 6 bases and J 3 bases, leaving 14 bases between the germline ends. CDR1 and CDR2 (germline): SQVTM, ANQGSEA. The CDR3 has 13 residues. The CDR3 nucleotides read TGCAGCGTCCCGGGGGGCATAGACTATGGCTACACCTTC. Translation gives CSVPGGIDYGYTF.

This clonotype was counted a few times. Possible read error: a much larger clone is one base away. DNA of the CDR3: TGCGCCGGCACCACTACGGGACAGGGGTACGAGCAGTACTTC. It specifies CAGTTTGQGYEQYF. This sequence joins TRBV5-1 and TRBJ2-7; TRBD1 aligns across 10 bases. This CDR3 spans 14 amino acids. Germline lookup yields CDR1 SGHRS and CDR2 YFSETQ. V lost 10 bases and J lost 4; bases outside the gene matches: 11.

The table lists this clonotype with a few counts. The chain recombines TRBV5-1 with TRBJ1-1; 8 nucleotides agree with TRBD1. This CDR3 contains 14 residues. The V segment lost 4 bases and the J segment 3 bases; nucleotides outside the gene matches: 5. Germline V gene sequence: CDR1 SGHRS, CDR2 YFSETQ. The CDR3 here is CASSQNRGDTEAFF. The CDR3 nucleotides read TGCGCCAGCAGCCAGAACAGGGGGGACACTGAAGCTTTCTTT.

This clonotype came up many times. This chain uses TRBV9 with TRBJ2-3, with 10 bases identical to TRBD1. The CDR3 extends over 16 amino acids. The V gene's germline CDR1 is SGDLS and CDR2 YYNGEE. J lost 4 bases, V lost 0 bases, and 5 bases had no gene match. CDR3 sequence: CASSVEGQGNPDTQYF. The CDR3 DNA is TGTGCCAGCAGCGTAGAGGGACAGGGGAATCCAGATACGCAGTATTTT. The whole variable domain, remainder taken from reference TRBV9 and TRBJ2-3, is DSGVTQTPKHLITATGQRVTLRCSPRSGDLSVYWYQQSLDQGLQFLIQYYNGEERAKGNILERFSAQQFPDLHSELNLSSLELGDSALYFCASSVEGQGNPDTQYFGPGTRLTVL.

This clonotype appeared a few times. The J gene is TRBJ1-2, the V gene TRBV4-2, with D hard to call. Trimming stripped 8 bases from V and 5 bases from J, with 6 bases between. Germline CDR1 LGHNA, CDR2 YNFKEQ. The CDR3 has 10 amino acids. The CDR3 coding sequence is TGTGCCAGCCTCGCTTATGGCTACACCTTC. This codes for CASLAYGYTF.

This clonotype was detected many times. This sequence joins TRBV24-1 and TRBJ2-5; D remains ambiguous. The CDR3 is 15 residues long. Germline V lookup: CDR1 KGHDR, CDR2 SFDVKD. The V and J ends lost 4 bases and 11 bases respectively, with 22 bases between them. As DNA, the CDR3 is TGTGCCACCAGTGACACTCGCGCGAACCGCGAGCAACAGTACTTC. Encoded protein: CATSDTRANREQQYF.

Many counts were recorded for this clonotype. This rearrangement joins TRBV5-1 to TRBJ1-1; 9 nucleotides agree with TRBD1. The CDR3 extends over 15 amino acids. The V and J ends lost 3 bases and 5 bases, in that order; junction bases with no gene match: 8. Germline CDR1 SGHRS, CDR2 YFSETQ. The CDR3 loop is CASSSGQGWGTEAFF. In DNA, the CDR3 is TGCGCCAGCAGCTCGGGACAGGGTTGGGGAACTGAAGCTTTCTTT. Full variable domain (rest looked up from reference TRBV5-1 and TRBJ1-1): KAGVTQTPRYLIKTRGQQVTLSCSPISGHRSVSWYQQTPGQGLQFLFEYFSETQRNKGNFPGRFSGRQFSNSRSEMNVSTLELGDSALYLCASSSGQGWGTEAFFGQGTRLTVV.

This clonotype was counted at least ten times. V usage is TRBV7-3 and J usage is TRBJ2-7; D gene unclear. The ends were cut back, 1 base at V and 6 bases at J, with 10 bases in the middle. This CDR3 contains 13 residues. Germline V gene data show CDR1 as SGHTA and CDR2 as FQGTGA. In nucleotides, the CDR3 is TGTGCCAGCAGCTTAAACGGGCCGACCGAGCAGTACTTC. As protein: CASSLNGPTEQYF.

The CDR3 DNA is TGTGCCAGCAGCTCCTTAGCGTTATACAATGAGCAGTTCTTC. Residues: CASSSLALYNEQFF. The V call is TRBV7-2, the J call TRBJ2-1; D perhaps matches TRBD2 (5 bases). CDR1 SGHTA and CDR2 FQGNSA come from the germline V gene. Trimming removed 4 bases at V and 4 bases at J, with 11 bases between. The CDR3 is 14 residues long.

A remark on this clonotype: A read error is possible here, since a much larger clone lies one base away. The gene calls are TRBV6-2 or TRBV6-3 and TRBJ1-1; no firm D call. Germline V lookup: CDR1 MNHEY, CDR2 SVGEGT. The CDR3 has 14 residues. The DNA of the CDR3 is TGTACCAGCAGTGACTTGCCCCCCGCTACTGAAGCTTTCTTT. Protein sequence: CTSSDLPPATEAFF.

The genes are TRBV30 and TRBJ2-5, with a tentative D call TRBD2 (5 bases). V lost 0 bases, J lost 3 bases, and 14 bases lay in between. CDR1 is GTSNPN and CDR2 is SVGIG in the germline V gene (reference sequence). This CDR3 spans 15 amino acids. The CDR3 loop reads CAWSVTGSTEETQYF. The CDR3 coding sequence is TGTGCCTGGAGTGTAACGGGGTCCACTGAAGAGACCCAGTACTTC.

This clonotype was recorded only once. The chain combines TRBV9 with TRBJ1-1; D not certain. V dropped 2 bases and J dropped 1 base, with 9 bases sitting between them. The length of the CDR3 is 14 residues. Germline CDR1 is SGDLS and CDR2 is YYNGEE. For the CDR3, the DNA is TGTGCCAGCAGCGTTGGTCTTTCGAACACTGAAGCTTTCTTT. Its protein is CASSVGLSNTEAFF.

This clonotype was counted at least ten times. The chain uses TRBV2 and TRBJ1-5, with 7 bases fitting TRBD1. CDR1 is SNHLY, CDR2 FYNNEI, per germline. The CDR3 length is 14 residues. The J segment lost 7 bases and the V segment lost 3 bases, leaving 6 bases of the junction unmatched. CDR3 loop: CASSDLQGLQPQHF. CDR3 sequence (DNA): TGTGCCAGCAGTGATTTACAGGGGCTCCAGCCCCAGCATTTT. Variable domain in full (rest from reference TRBV2 and TRBJ1-5): EPEVTQTPSHQVTQMGQEVILRCVPISNHLYFYWYRQILGQKVEFLVSFYNNEISEKSEIFDDQFSVERPDGSNFTLKIRSTKLEDSAMYFCASSDLQGLQPQHFGDGTRLSIL.

Of note for this clonotype: One base away lies a much larger clone, so this may be a sequencing read error. This chain uses TRBV3-1 with TRBJ1-2, with D perhaps TRBD1 (6 bases). The CDR3 has 13 amino acids. The germline V gene encodes CDR1 LGHDT and CDR2 YNNKEL (reference sequence). Trimming removed 0 bases from V and 4 bases from J, with 6 bases in between. Here the CDR3 DNA reads TGTGCCAGCAGCCAAGAGGACAGCTATGGCTACACCTTC. Translating gives CASSQEDSYGYTF.

V usage is TRBV3-1 and J usage is TRBJ2-5; no clear D gene. Trimming took 0 bases from V and 11 from J, leaving 16 bases between them. In germline, CDR1 is LGHDT, CDR2 YNNKEL (reference sequence). The CDR3 is 14 amino acids. The CDR3 bases are TGTGCCAGCAGCCAAGAGAGAACGGCCAGCAAGCAGTACTTC. Amino acid sequence: CASSQERTASKQYF.

With regard to this clonotype: Given a much more abundant clone one base away, this may be a read error. V gene TRBV6-2 or TRBV6-3 combines with J gene TRBJ2-5; the D gene could be TRBD1 or TRBD2 (6 bases each). Per germline, CDR1 MNHEY and CDR2 SVGEGT. Trimming shortened V by 8 bases and J by 11 bases, and 18 bases separated the two germline ends. CDR3 length: 12 residues. The CDR3 DNA sequence: TGTGCCAGCGTAGGGGGGCCCGCCAAGCAGTACTTC. The encoded protein is CASVGGPAKQYF.

The table lists this clonotype with many counts. J is TRBJ1-2 and V is TRBV6-6; D gene ambiguous. V lost 4 bases and J lost 8, with 14 bases in between. Germline V gene sequence: CDR1 MNHNY, CDR2 SVGAGI (reference sequence). The CDR3 runs to 13 residues. The CDR3 protein is CASSLTGSEGYTF. For the CDR3, the DNA is TGTGCCAGCAGTTTGACGGGGTCAGAGGGCTACACCTTC.

The gene calls are TRBV5-1 and TRBJ2-1; 9 nucleotides line up with TRBD1. This CDR3 region has 15 residues. Trimming removed 7 bases from V and 6 bases from J; junction bases left unmatched: 11. Per germline, CDR1 SGHRS and CDR2 YFSETQ. The CDR3 protein is CASRGQGSSSNEQFF. Here the CDR3 DNA reads TGCGCCAGCCGCGGACAGGGGTCCTCGTCCAATGAGCAGTTCTTC.

This clonotype was counted ten times or more. A junction boundary mismatches the germline segment, possibly from a read error. The rearrangement uses TRBV5-1 and TRBJ1-5; D is undetermined. The CDR3 is 15 amino acids. Germline V gene sequence: CDR1 SGHRS, CDR2 YFSETQ. In DNA, the CDR3 is TGTGCCAGCAGCTTAGAAGGTAATAGCAATCAGCCCCAGCATTTT. Its protein is CASSLEGNSNQPQHF.

This rearrangement joins TRBV6-6 to TRBJ2-5; 8 bases align to TRBD2. CDR1 is MNHNY, CDR2 SVGAGI, per germline (reference sequence). This CDR3 has 15 amino acids. The J segment lost 2 bases and the V segment lost 7 bases, leaving 9 bases of the junction unmatched. CDR3 protein: CASTPRREGQETQYF. CDR3 coding DNA: TGTGCCAGCACCCCCAGACGGGAGGGTCAAGAGACCCAGTACTTC.

This clonotype has a count of ten or more. The chain has TRBV6-6 and TRBJ2-5; 10 bases map to TRBD1. CDR1 is MNHNY, CDR2 SVGAGI, per germline (reference sequence). This CDR3 has 16 amino acids. V lost 5 bases, J lost 5 bases, and 11 bases stayed unmatched. CDR3 sequence: CASSTTGTGVGETQYF. Here the CDR3 DNA reads TGTGCCAGCAGTACCACCGGGACAGGGGTAGGGGAGACCCAGTACTTC.

This clonotype has a single count. This rearrangement joins TRBV18 to TRBJ2-4, with a tentative D call TRBD2 (5 bases). CDR3 length: 14 amino acids. CDR1 KGHSH and CDR2 LQKENI come from the germline V gene. V lost 10 bases and J lost 13, with 26 bases in between. DNA of the CDR3: TGTGCCACCAGATCGACGGACTCCAACAATGAGCAGTACTTC. Residues: CATRSTDSNNEQYF.

The chain has TRBV25-1 and TRBJ2-3, with TRBD1 matching over 7 bases. Trimming removed 3 bases from V and 1 base from J; junction bases left unmatched: 10. Per germline, CDR1 MGHDK and CDR2 SYGVNS. The CDR3 is made up of 17 amino acids. The CDR3 coding sequence is TGTGCCAGCAGTGAGGTAACGGGACAGCATGGCACAGATACGCAGTATTTT. It is translated as CASSEVTGQHGTDTQYF. Drawing the rest from reference TRBV25-1 and TRBJ2-3, the complete variable domain is EADIYQTPRYLVIGTGKKITLECSQTMGHDKMYWYQQDPGMELHLIHYSYGVNSTEKGDLSSESTVSRIRTEHFPLTLESARPSHTSQYLCASSEVTGQHGTDTQYFGPGTRLTVL.

The chain uses TRBV29-1 and TRBJ2-3, with TRBD2 identical over 8 bases. Germline-derived CDR1 and CDR2 are SQVTM and ANQGSEA. Trimming removed 8 bases from V and 2 bases from J; junction bases left unmatched: 12. The CDR3 is 15 residues long. The CDR3 sequence is CSSTAPGGPTDTQYF. The CDR3 DNA follows: TGCAGCTCGACGGCCCCGGGAGGGCCCACAGATACGCAGTATTTT.

This chain connects TRBV7-2 to TRBJ2-5; 8 bases agree with TRBD1. The J call may be mistaken, given a closer DNA end match to TRBJ2-4. Germline V lookup: CDR1 SGHTA, CDR2 FQGNSA. This CDR3 is 20 amino acids long. The CDR3 sequence is CASSLGRPGGVTGRENIQYF. CDR3 bases: TGTGCCAGCAGCTTAGGTCGGCCAGGGGGCGTCACTGGAAGGGAAAACATTCAGTACTTC.

Note on this clonotype: A much more abundant neighbour one base away suggests this may be a read error. This rearrangement joins TRBV9 to TRBJ2-1, with 11 bases that match TRBD2. V lost 2 bases and J lost 9; bases outside the gene matches: 4. This CDR3 is built from 14 residues. CDR1 is SGDLS and CDR2 is YYNGEE in the germline V gene. The CDR3 bases are TGTGCCAGCAGCGTTACTAGCGGGGGCGGTGAGCAGTTCTTC. Protein sequence: CASSVTSGGGEQFF.

In this sample, this clonotype turned up many times. The chain recombines TRBV20-1 with TRBJ2-1; 7 bases line up with TRBD1. Per germline, CDR1 DFQATT and CDR2 SNEGSKA (reference sequence). The CDR3 covers 11 residues. V shed 7 bases, J shed 8 bases, and the junction held 5 bases outside the gene matches. The CDR3 is CSGGQVYEQFF. In nucleotides, the CDR3 is TGCAGTGGAGGACAGGTCTATGAGCAGTTCTTC.

The table lists this clonotype with a few counts. This chain links TRBV30 with TRBJ2-7; D may be TRBD1 or TRBD2 (5 bases each). Germline CDR1 is GTSNPN and CDR2 is SVGIG (reference sequence). V was clipped by 0 bases and J by 5 bases, with 8 bases between them. CDR3 length: 12 amino acids. The CDR3: CAWSVLGDEQYF. The CDR3 DNA reads as TGTGCCTGGAGTGTACTGGGGGACGAGCAGTACTTC.

At least ten counts were recorded for this clonotype. V gene TRBV12-3 or TRBV12-4 combines with J gene TRBJ1-4; D gene unclear. The germline V and J ends were trimmed by 1 base and 3 bases, with 6 bases remaining between them. The CDR3 has 14 residues. This CDR3 reads CASSLGQPNEKLFF. Here the CDR3 DNA reads TGTGCCAGCAGTTTAGGGCAGCCTAATGAAAAACTGTTTTTT.